This T cell receptor beta chain was documented in a study of T cell responses to AZD1222 COVID-19 vaccine. The study, taken as a whole, reports: The donor cohort was predominantly white British with a female majority, and clonal diversity may have been underestimated. Spike-spanning, vaccine-associated CD4 TCRs were dominant at 160-218 and 743-854.

The table came from immunoSEQ multiplex PCR; TCRdb's copy has only in-frame clones and leaves some out. The table records some 150,000 clones, more than 75% of them present only once. V was pared by 2 bases and J by 0 bases, with 14 bases between. The CDR3 is 18 residues long. The germline gives CDR1 ENHRY, CDR2 SYGVKD. Turning to this clone: Antigen unknown.

The J gene is TRBJ1-6, the V gene TRBV10-3; tentative D call: TRBD1 (6 bases). The sample was peripheral blood, taken on day 0 of MenACWY control vaccination. This receptor was obtained from an adult in good health. The CDR3 reads CAISEPQGSGSYNSPLHF. The DNA for the CDR3 is TGTGCCATCAGTGAGCCACAGGGATCGGGCTCCTATAATTCACCCCTCCACTTT.